This T cell receptor (beta chain) was documented in a study of T-cell memory formation after mild COVID-19. There are 16 residues in the CDR3. V lost 5 bases and J 3 bases, leaving 19 bases between the germline ends. Germline V gene sequence: CDR1 SGHVS, CDR2 FQNEAQ. Notes on the study in general: Contracting CD4+ clones sat mainly in CM and EM; CD8+ in EMRA. Second-wave clones reaching peak frequency on day 37 lacked confirmed SARS-CoV-2 specificity. Pre-infection memory carried some responding clones, suggesting that cross-reactive memory joined.

5'RACE primed at constant segments yielded TCR alpha and TCR beta cDNA libraries bearing sample barcodes and UMIs. TCRdb re-derived calls from the 5' RACE reads in MiXCR, one entry per CDR3 protein. The sample includes approximately 500,000 distinct CDR3 sequences, roughly 25% of them seen just once. This clonotype has more than one count but fewer than ten. Its specificity is not known. Specimen: PBMCs or a T cell subset sorted from them (not recorded which). This chain links TRBV7-8 with TRBJ2-5; a possible D gene is TRBD2 (6 bases). This TCR was recovered from an adult woman who had mild COVID-19 (a few samples of this study predate the infection). Cell type and time point are not known. This CDR3 reads CASSPRDSPGEETQYF. In nucleotides, the CDR3 is TGTGCCAGCAGCCCCCGGGACTCCCCGGGGGAAGAGACCCAGTACTTC.